The 8 T cell receptor beta chains below come from one sample, sequenced in a study of T cell responses to AZD1222 COVID-19 vaccine. Sequenced by immunoSEQ multiplex PCR; TCRdb stores in-frame clones only, minus some. Among roughly 150,000 clones listed, 70% to 90% were seen once. The source was peripheral blood, collected on day 0 of MenACWY control vaccination. The receptor set was obtained from an adult in good health.

The gene calls are TRBV18 and TRBJ2-7; tentative D call: TRBD1 (5 bases). The germline V gene has CDR1 KGHSH and CDR2 LQKENI. Trimming shortened V by 1 base and J by 5 bases, and 15 bases separated the two germline ends. This CDR3 is built from 15 residues. CDR3 in amino acids: CASSPLGGSGNEQYF. The CDR3 bases are TGTGCCAGCTCACCACTTGGCGGTTCAGGGAACGAGCAGTACTTC.

CDR3 coding DNA: TGTGCCAGCAGCCCGAGTGGGGACTATGGCTACACCTTC. It specifies CASSPSGDYGYTF. The V gene is TRBV6-2 or TRBV6-3, the J gene TRBJ1-2; D call uncertain. The CDR3 is 13 amino acids. V gave up 6 bases and J gave up 3 bases, with 11 bases separating them. Germline CDR1 and CDR2: MNHEY and SVGEGT.

In DNA, the CDR3 is TGTGCCAGCAGTGACAGCCTCGCTCAGAGGGCCCAGCATTTT. It specifies CASSDSLAQRAQHF. The rearrangement uses TRBV6-2 or TRBV6-3 and TRBJ1-5; TRBD1 might be the D (5 bases). Germline lookup yields CDR1 MNHEY and CDR2 SVGEGT. The V and J ends lost 5 bases and 11 bases respectively, with 19 bases between them. The CDR3 loop spans 14 amino acids.

This chain uses TRBV5-1 with TRBJ1-4; possibly TRBD1 for D (5 bases). V gave up 3 bases and J gave up 0 bases, with 12 bases separating them. Germline V gives CDR1 SGHRS, CDR2 YFSETQ. This CDR3 region has 16 residues. The DNA of the CDR3 is TGCGCCAGCAGCTGGGGACCAATTGCAACTAATGAAAAACTGTTTTTT. This codes for CASSWGPIATNEKLFF.

The chain uses TRBV28 and TRBJ1-1, with 7 bases identical to TRBD1. With V trimmed by 6 bases and J by 1 base, 11 bases remained unmatched. The CDR3 runs to 16 residues. Germline loops: CDR1 MDHEN, CDR2 SYDVKM. CDR3 DNA sequence: TGTGCCAGCAGCCCCAGGGGACAGCTTCAGAACACTGAAGCTTTCTTT. Protein: CASSPRGQLQNTEAFF.

Turning to this clone: Relative to the germline gene, one junction end is altered; a read error may explain this. J is TRBJ2-1 and V is TRBV5-1; D gene unclear. The CDR3 spans 14 residues. Germline CDR1 is SGHRS and CDR2 is YFSETQ. The CDR3 nucleotides read TGCGCCAGCAGCTTGGAGCCGTCCTCCAATGAGCAGTTCTTC. The encoded protein is CASSLEPSSNEQFF.

The chain is built from TRBV30 and TRBJ1-4; TRBD1 is a possible D gene (5 bases). From germline, CDR1 is GTSNPN and CDR2 SVGIG (reference sequence). V lost 3 bases and J lost 8, with 10 bases in between. The CDR3 consists of 12 residues. CDR3 sequence: CAWSGTGEKLFF. CDR3 nucleotides: TGTGCCTGGAGCGGGACTGGGGAAAAACTGTTTTTT.

This clone has a single count. V gene TRBV5-1 combines with J gene TRBJ2-2; D is unresolved. Germline loops: CDR1 SGHRS, CDR2 YFSETQ. V lost 2 bases and J 5 bases, leaving 13 bases between the germline ends. The CDR3 has 15 amino acids. CDR3 loop: CASSFDARVTGELFF. The CDR3 DNA is TGCGCCAGCAGCTTCGACGCAAGGGTAACCGGGGAGCTGTTTTTT.